One sample yielded the 25 T cell receptor beta chains listed below, sequenced in a study of cytomegalovirus exposure and HLA in healthy donors. The PCR ran on 60 Vbeta and 13 Jbeta primers. The method was immunoSEQ multiplex PCR; TCRdb's version includes in-frame clones alone and lacks a portion of them. The table has about 130,000 clones, more than 60% seen once. Sequenced sample: PBMCs. All receptors come from a middle-aged woman in good health and CMV-seropositive.

The genes are TRBV5-6 and TRBJ2-1; 12 nucleotides align to TRBD2. Trimming removed 3 bases from V and 7 bases from J; junction bases left unmatched: 8. Per the germline V gene, CDR1 is SGHDT and CDR2 is YYEEEE. CDR3 length: 16 amino acids. The CDR3, as DNA: TGTGCCAGCAGCTCACTAGCGGGGGGAACGATTAATGAGCAGTTCTTC. Its protein product is CASSSLAGGTINEQFF.

This chain joins TRBV18 and TRBJ2-7; D call uncertain. Trimming removed 1 base at V and 0 bases at J, with 4 bases between. CDR3 length: 13 amino acids. The germline gives CDR1 KGHSH, CDR2 LQKENI. CDR3 nucleotide sequence: TGTGCCAGCTCACCACAGAGCTCCTACGAGCAGTACTTC. The encoded protein is CASSPQSSYEQYF.

Written as DNA, the CDR3 is TGTGCCAGCAGCCCCAGCGCAGCAAGGAGCTCCTATAATTCACCCCTCCACTTT. The encoded protein is CASSPSAARSSYNSPLHF. The chain employs TRBV5-5 and TRBJ1-6; no firm D call. Germline V gives CDR1 SGHKS, CDR2 YYEKEE (reference sequence). The CDR3 contains 18 residues. V lost 4 bases and J 0 bases, leaving 17 bases between the germline ends. Variable domain in full (rest from reference TRBV5-5 and TRBJ1-6): DAGVTQSPTHLIKTRGQQVTLRCSPISGHKSVSWYQQVLGQGPQFIFQYYEKEERGRGNFPDRFSARQFPNYSSELNVNALLLGDSALYLCASSPSAARSSYNSPLHFGNGTRLTVT.

This clone is a singleton in its sample. This chain links TRBV7-9 with TRBJ2-5; possible D gene TRBD1, 5 bases. Germline V gene sequence: CDR1 SEHNR, CDR2 FQNEAQ (reference sequence). This CDR3 has 17 residues. Trimming took off 3 bases at V and 0 bases at J, with 17 bases between the two ends. The CDR3 loop is CASSFPPATANQETQYF. CDR3 in DNA: TGTGCCAGCAGCTTTCCGCCCGCGACAGCCAACCAAGAGACCCAGTACTTC.

The chain is built from TRBV30 and TRBJ1-3; D gene ambiguous. Germline assignment: CDR1 GTSNPN and CDR2 SVGIG (reference sequence). The ends were cut back, 1 base at V and 0 bases at J, with 4 bases in the middle. This CDR3 region has 13 residues. Written as DNA, the CDR3 is TGTGCCTGGAGTGGCGGCTCTGGAAACACCATATATTTT. It codes for CAWSGGSGNTIYF.

The J gene is TRBJ1-2, the V gene TRBV7-9, with 9 bases that match TRBD1. The V gene end was trimmed by 2 bases and the J gene end by 6 bases; junction bases not matched to a gene: 10. The CDR3 covers 16 residues. Germline lookup yields CDR1 SEHNR and CDR2 FQNEAQ (reference sequence). CDR3 region: CASSLLPGQGVNGYTF. The CDR3 DNA sequence: TGTGCCAGCAGCTTACTACCGGGACAGGGAGTAAATGGCTACACCTTC.

This rearrangement joins TRBV19 to TRBJ1-5; D gene ambiguous. The CDR3 length is 12 residues. V shed 6 bases and J shed 9 bases, with 12 bases lying between them. Germline CDR1 and CDR2: LNHDA and SQIVND (reference sequence). The DNA for the CDR3 is TGTGCCAGTAGCGCCCCTTTGAGGCCCCAGCATTTT. Residues: CASSAPLRPQHF.

The V gene is TRBV28, the J gene TRBJ1-1; a weak D match, TRBD1 (5 bases). This CDR3 has 10 residues. From germline, CDR1 is MDHEN and CDR2 SYDVKM. The V gene lost 9 bases and the J gene lost 7 bases, with 9 bases spanning the gap. The CDR3 DNA follows: TGTGCCAGGGGGGAGGTTGAAGCTTTCTTT. Translated, it gives CARGEVEAFF. Combining the CDR3 with reference TRBV28 and TRBJ1-1 gives the whole variable domain DVKVTQSSRYLVKRTGEKVFLECVQDMDHENMFWYRQDPGLGLRLIYFSYDVKMKEKGDIPEGYSVSREKKERFSLILESASTNQTSMYLCARGEVEAFFGQGTRLTVV.

V gene TRBV5-8 combines with J gene TRBJ1-4, with D maybe TRBD1 (5 bases). The CDR3 is 16 residues long. Per the germline V gene, CDR1 is SGHTS and CDR2 is YDEGEE. V lost 0 bases, J lost 4 bases, and 13 bases lay in between. CDR3 residues: CASSLGLGRINEKLFF. Here the CDR3 DNA reads TGTGCCAGCAGCTTGGGGCTGGGGCGGATTAATGAAAAACTGTTTTTT.

This clone has only one observation. The chain couples TRBV7-3 to TRBJ2-2; 14 bases are a match to TRBD2. The CDR3 contains 18 residues. J lost 7 bases, V lost 6 bases, and 13 bases had no gene match. Germline CDR1 is SGHTA and CDR2 is FQGTGA. DNA for the CDR3: TGTGCCAGCAGAAAAGGGGGCGGGACTAGCGGGAGCGGCGGGGAGCTGTTTTTT. Its translation is CASRKGGGTSGSGGELFF.

The rearrangement uses TRBV6-5 and TRBJ1-4; D gene unclear. The CDR3 sequence is 14 residues long. V was cut by 4 bases and J by 0 bases, with 6 bases left in between. CDR1 is MNHEY, CDR2 SVGAGI, per germline. CDR3 nucleotide sequence: TGTGCCAGCAGTTTCGCAGCAACTAATGAAAAACTGTTTTTT. Its protein product is CASSFAATNEKLFF.

The V call is TRBV7-2, the J call TRBJ1-2, with 9 bases aligning to TRBD1. Germline V gives CDR1 SGHTA, CDR2 FQGNSA. The CDR3 covers 15 residues. J was trimmed by 8 bases and V by 8 bases; bases with no gene match: 15. The chain's CDR3 is CASLPNTGGAGGYTF. The CDR3 DNA sequence: TGTGCCAGCCTTCCTAATACAGGGGGCGCGGGGGGCTACACCTTC.

V and J are TRBV18 and TRBJ1-1; D perhaps matches TRBD1 (5 bases). V lost 2 bases and J lost 0, with 13 bases in between. Per the germline V gene, CDR1 is KGHSH and CDR2 is LQKENI. The CDR3 covers 16 residues. CDR3 amino acids: CASSPDRGGVNTEAFF. CDR3 bases: TGTGCCAGCTCACCAGATAGGGGAGGGGTGAACACTGAAGCTTTCTTT. The complete variable domain, with remaining parts taken from reference TRBV18 and TRBJ1-1, reads NAGVMQNPRHLVRRRGQEARLRCSPMKGHSHVYWYRQLPEEGLKFMVYLQKENIIDESGMPKERFSAEFPKEGPSILRIQQVVRGDSAAYFCASSPDRGGVNTEAFFGQGTRLTVV.

The chain is built from TRBV27 and TRBJ2-2, with 13 bases aligning to TRBD2. CDR3 size: 15 residues. Germline V lookup: CDR1 MNHEY, CDR2 SMNVEV (reference sequence). Trimming cost V 5 bases and J 4 bases; bases outside gene matches: 1. CDR3 coding DNA: TGTGCCAGCAGTACTAGCGGGAGGGCCACCGGGGAGCTGTTTTTT. It is translated as CASSTSGRATGELFF.

In DNA, the CDR3 is TGTGCCAGCAGCTTAAACATGGGGCAGGGTTATGGCTACACCTTC. This codes for CASSLNMGQGYGYTF. J is TRBJ1-2 and V is TRBV7-2; D perhaps matches TRBD1 (5 bases). V lost 2 bases and J 5 bases, leaving 15 bases between the germline ends. CDR1 and CDR2 (germline): SGHTA, FQGNSA. There are 15 residues in the CDR3.

This clone was counted a few times. This chain joins TRBV18 and TRBJ1-1, with D possibly being TRBD1 (5 bases). In germline, CDR1 is KGHSH, CDR2 LQKENI. The CDR3 runs 13 residues. Between the trimmed V and J ends, which lost 5 bases and 1 base, there was a span of 8 bases. Here the CDR3 reads CASSSDRNTEAFF. CDR3 DNA sequence: TGTGCCAGCTCATCAGACAGGAACACTGAAGCTTTCTTT. The full variable domain, in which reference TRBV18 and TRBJ1-1 provide the parts outside the CDR3, is NAGVMQNPRHLVRRRGQEARLRCSPMKGHSHVYWYRQLPEEGLKFMVYLQKENIIDESGMPKERFSAEFPKEGPSILRIQQVVRGDSAAYFCASSSDRNTEAFFGQGTRLTVV.

This clone was seen just once. The rearrangement uses TRBV7-9 and TRBJ2-7; unclear D gene. This CDR3 comprises 13 residues. The V gene lost 2 bases and the J gene lost 3 bases, with 8 bases spanning the gap. Per germline, CDR1 SEHNR and CDR2 FQNEAQ (reference sequence). In nucleotides, the CDR3 is TGTGCCAGCAGCTTAATGCGATTCTACGAGCAGTACTTC. It translates to CASSLMRFYEQYF.

CDR3 loop: CASSLVGQNYGYTF. The CDR3, as DNA: TGCGCCAGCAGCTTGGTGGGACAGAACTATGGCTACACCTTC. V gene TRBV5-1 combines with J gene TRBJ1-2; 7 bases map to TRBD1. This CDR3 contains 14 residues. CDR1 and CDR2 (germline): SGHRS, YFSETQ. V lost 0 bases, J lost 2 bases, and 1 base stayed unmatched.

The chain is built from TRBV18 and TRBJ2-5; no firm D call. The germline gives CDR1 KGHSH, CDR2 LQKENI. The CDR3 has 15 residues. Trimming took off 1 base at V and 0 bases at J, with 9 bases between the two ends. Here the CDR3 DNA reads TGTGCCAGCTCACCACGGAGTTTAGACCAAGAGACCCAGTACTTC. It is translated as CASSPRSLDQETQYF. Looking up the rest from reference TRBV18 and TRBJ2-5 gives the full variable domain: NAGVMQNPRHLVRRRGQEARLRCSPMKGHSHVYWYRQLPEEGLKFMVYLQKENIIDESGMPKERFSAEFPKEGPSILRIQQVVRGDSAAYFCASSPRSLDQETQYFGPGTRLLVL.

This sequence joins TRBV2 and TRBJ2-5, with TRBD2 identical over 12 bases. V shed 2 bases and J 1 base; nucleotides not matched to a gene: 5. From germline, CDR1 is SNHLY and CDR2 FYNNEI. The CDR3 covers 17 residues. CDR3 amino acids: CASSEPLAGGPQETQYF. CDR3 in DNA: TGTGCCAGCAGTGAACCCCTAGCGGGGGGGCCCCAAGAGACCCAGTACTTC.

This clone was seen once. This sequence joins TRBV5-1 and TRBJ1-1; 10 bases fit TRBD1. Germline V gene data show CDR1 as SGHRS and CDR2 as YFSETQ. V was pared by 7 bases and J by 0 bases, with 3 bases of the junction left unmatched. The CDR3 has 14 residues. CDR3 nucleotides: TGCGCCAGCGGGGACAGGGGAGTGAACACTGAAGCTTTCTTT. This translates into CASGDRGVNTEAFF.

The chain carries TRBV6-1 and TRBJ1-4; no reliable D call. This CDR3 is built from 15 residues. The V end was cut by 2 bases, the J end by 0 bases, with 7 bases between. Per the germline V gene, CDR1 is MNHNS and CDR2 is SASEGT. Here the CDR3 reads CASSEMRATNEKLFF. The CDR3 DNA sequence: TGTGCCAGCAGTGAAATGAGGGCAACTAATGAAAAACTGTTTTTT.

This clone was observed a handful of times. The V and J genes are TRBV30 and TRBJ1-1, with TRBD1 as a possible D gene (6 bases). The germline gives CDR1 GTSNPN, CDR2 SVGIG (reference sequence). The CDR3 extends over 16 amino acids. V dropped 0 bases and J dropped 1 base, with 15 bases sitting between them. CDR3 loop: CAWSVQRGASNTEAFF. CDR3 coding DNA: TGTGCCTGGAGTGTACAACGGGGGGCATCGAACACTGAAGCTTTCTTT.

V and J are TRBV27 and TRBJ2-1, with 9 bases identical to TRBD2. Germline-derived CDR1 and CDR2 are MNHEY and SMNVEV (reference sequence). V lost 4 bases, J lost 8 bases, and 9 bases stayed unmatched. This CDR3 is 15 amino acids long. In nucleotides, the CDR3 is TGTGCCAGCAGTTCGGCGGGCGGGAGGGCCTATGAGCAGTTCTTC. Its translation is CASSSAGGRAYEQFF.

This clone came up a few times. CDR3 nucleotide sequence: TGTGCCAGCAGCTCGCAACAGGGCGTAAATGAAAAACTGTTTTTT. It codes for CASSSQQGVNEKLFF. This chain links TRBV5-6 with TRBJ1-4, with D perhaps matching TRBD1 (6 bases). The CDR3 sequence is 15 residues long. Trimming pared 3 bases from V and 5 bases from J, leaving 14 bases between. Germline V gives CDR1 SGHDT, CDR2 YYEEEE.